The clone carrying this T cell receptor (beta chain) turned up a few times. The antigen is undetermined. This sample was taken from a study of beta chain features in type 1 diabetes. Study-level points and caveats: Shortening of TCRB CDR3s, moderate but significant, appeared in all four CD4+ subsets of Type 1 diabetes patients.

Reverse transcribing all isolated RNA meant expressed TCRB transcripts were sequenced. Method: immunoSEQ multiplex PCR; TCRdb's copy keeps in-frame clones and lacks some. The data show fewer than 900,000 clones, 15% to 20% seen once. V lost 5 bases and J lost 3, with 22 bases in between. CDR1 SGHVS and CDR2 FQNEAQ come from the germline V gene. This CDR3 spans 18 amino acids. Sequenced sample: naive CD4+ T cells from blood. V gene TRBV7-8 combines with J gene TRBJ2-2; D might be TRBD2 (6 bases). This TCR was recovered from a woman aged 18 to 35 in good health. CDR3 residues: CASSITGPAGTYTGELFF. CDR3 bases: TGTGCCAGCAGCATTACGGGACCAGCGGGCACGTACACCGGGGAGCTGTTTTTT.